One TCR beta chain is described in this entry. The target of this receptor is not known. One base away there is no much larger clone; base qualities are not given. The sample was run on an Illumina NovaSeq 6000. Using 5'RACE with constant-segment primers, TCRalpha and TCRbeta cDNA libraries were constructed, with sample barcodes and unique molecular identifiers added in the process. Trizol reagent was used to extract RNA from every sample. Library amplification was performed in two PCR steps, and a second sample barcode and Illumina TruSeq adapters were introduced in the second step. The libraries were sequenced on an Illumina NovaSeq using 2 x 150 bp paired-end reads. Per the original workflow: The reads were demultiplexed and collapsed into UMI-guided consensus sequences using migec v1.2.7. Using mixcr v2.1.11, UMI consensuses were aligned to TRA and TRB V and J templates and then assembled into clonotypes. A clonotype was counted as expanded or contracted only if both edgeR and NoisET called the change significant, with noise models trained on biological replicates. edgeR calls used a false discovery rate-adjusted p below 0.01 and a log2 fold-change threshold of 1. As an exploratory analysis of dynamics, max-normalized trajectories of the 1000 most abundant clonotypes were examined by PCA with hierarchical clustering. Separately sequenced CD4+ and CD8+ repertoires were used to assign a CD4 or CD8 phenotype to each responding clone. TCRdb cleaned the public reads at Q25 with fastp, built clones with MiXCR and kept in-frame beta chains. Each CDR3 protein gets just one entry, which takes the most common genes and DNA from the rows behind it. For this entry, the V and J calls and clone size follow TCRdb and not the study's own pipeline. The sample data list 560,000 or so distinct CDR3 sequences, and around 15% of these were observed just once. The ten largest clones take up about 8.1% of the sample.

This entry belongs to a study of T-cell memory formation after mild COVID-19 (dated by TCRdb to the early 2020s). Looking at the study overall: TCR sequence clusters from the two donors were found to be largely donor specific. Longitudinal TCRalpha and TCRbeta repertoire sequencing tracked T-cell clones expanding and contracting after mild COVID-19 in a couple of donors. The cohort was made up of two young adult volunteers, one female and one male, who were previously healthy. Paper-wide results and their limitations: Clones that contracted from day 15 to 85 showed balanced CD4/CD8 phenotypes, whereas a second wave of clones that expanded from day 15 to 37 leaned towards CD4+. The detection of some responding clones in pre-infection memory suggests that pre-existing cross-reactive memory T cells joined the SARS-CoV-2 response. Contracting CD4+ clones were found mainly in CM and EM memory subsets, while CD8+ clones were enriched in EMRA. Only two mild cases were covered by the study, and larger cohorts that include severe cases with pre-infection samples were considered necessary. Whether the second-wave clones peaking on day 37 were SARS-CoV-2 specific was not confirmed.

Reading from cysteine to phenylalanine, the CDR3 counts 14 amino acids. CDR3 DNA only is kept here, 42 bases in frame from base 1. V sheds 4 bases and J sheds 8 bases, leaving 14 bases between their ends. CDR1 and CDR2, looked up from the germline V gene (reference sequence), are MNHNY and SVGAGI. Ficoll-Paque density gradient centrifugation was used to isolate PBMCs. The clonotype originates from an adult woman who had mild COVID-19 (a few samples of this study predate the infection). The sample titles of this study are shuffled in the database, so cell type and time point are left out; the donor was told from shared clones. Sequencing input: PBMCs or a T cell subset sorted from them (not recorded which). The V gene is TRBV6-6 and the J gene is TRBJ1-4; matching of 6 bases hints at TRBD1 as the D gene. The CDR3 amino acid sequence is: CASSSGQGTEKLFF. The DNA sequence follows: TGTGCCAGCAGTTCGGGGCAGGGGACCGAAAAACTGTTTTTT.